One and the same sample provided the 30 T cell receptor beta chains below, sequenced in a study of CD8 T cells in Susac syndrome. Random hexamers were used to reverse transcribe an amount of roughly 0.5 to 1 ug RNA. TCRdb fed the immunoSEQ multiplex PCR reads into MiXCR, producing one record per CDR3 protein. The sample consists of hundreds of thousands of distinct CDR3 sequences, about 95% of them appearing once. The sample consisted of CD4+ T cells from PBMCs. The source is a human donor with Susac syndrome.

This clonotype appeared a few times. This chain links TRBV4-1 with TRBJ1-5, with 8 bases identical to TRBD1. Unmatched junction bases numbered 10, after V lost 2 bases and J lost 7 bases. Germline assignment: CDR1 MGHRA and CDR2 YSYEKL. CDR3 size: 16 residues. DNA for the CDR3: TGCGCCAGCAGCCAAACCCAACCAGGGGGCAGCCAGCCCCAGCATTTT. Its translation is CASSQTQPGGSQPQHF.

The count of this clonotype is one. This chain links TRBV25-1 with TRBJ2-1; possibly TRBD2 for D (5 bases). The CDR3 is 13 amino acids. Germline assignment: CDR1 MGHDK and CDR2 SYGVNS. The V and J ends lost 0 bases and 8 bases respectively, with 8 bases between them. The CDR3 reads CASSEYGEYEQFF. The CDR3 DNA follows: TGTGCCAGCAGTGAATATGGGGAGTATGAGCAGTTCTTC.

The chain carries TRBV30 and TRBJ1-4, with 8 bases lining up with TRBD1. From germline, CDR1 is GTSNPN and CDR2 SVGIG (reference sequence). The J segment lost 2 bases and the V segment lost 5 bases, leaving 16 bases of the junction unmatched. The CDR3 covers 18 residues. For the CDR3, the DNA is TGTGCCTGGTCGGGGACGCTCTCGACAGGGGCCACTAATGAAAAACTGTTTTTT. This gives the protein CAWSGTLSTGATNEKLFF. Filled out from reference TRBV30 and TRBJ1-4, the complete variable domain reads SQTIHQWPATLVQPVGSPLSLECTVEGTSNPNLYWYRQAAGRGLQLLFYSVGIGQISSEVPQNLSASRPQDRQFILSSKKLLLSDSGFYLCAWSGTLSTGATNEKLFFGSGTQLSVL.

The rearrangement joins TRBV19 to TRBJ2-5, with 8 bases that match TRBD1. J gave up 2 bases and V 4 bases, and 6 bases lay outside the gene matches. Germline V gives CDR1 LNHDA, CDR2 SQIVND (reference sequence). The CDR3 extends over 15 amino acids. CDR3 protein: CASSTRTGPQETQYF. CDR3 nucleotide sequence: TGTGCCAGTAGTACTCGGACAGGGCCACAAGAGACCCAGTACTTC.

This chain connects TRBV4-3 to TRBJ1-6, with 8 bases matching TRBD1. V trimming: 8 bases; J trimming: 6 bases; junction bases outside the gene matches: 9. The CDR3 covers 15 residues. CDR1 and CDR2 from the germline V gene are LGHNA and YSLEER. CDR3 in DNA: TGCGCCAGCCGGGGGGGGGACAGGATTAATTCACCCCTCCACTTT. It yields the protein CASRGGDRINSPLHF.

The chain recombines TRBV7-9 with TRBJ2-1; 7 nucleotides align to TRBD2. This CDR3 is 15 amino acids long. CDR1 and CDR2 (germline): SEHNR, FQNEAQ (reference sequence). V shed 5 bases and J 7 bases; nucleotides not matched to a gene: 11. CDR3 region: CASSPRGDPQNEQFF. The CDR3, as DNA: TGTGCCAGCAGCCCTCGGGGGGACCCACAAAATGAGCAGTTCTTC. The full variable domain, rest sourced from reference TRBV7-9 and TRBJ2-1, is DTGVSQNPRHKITKRGQNVTFRCDPISEHNRLYWYRQTLGQGPEFLTYFQNEAQLEKSRLLSDRFSAERPKGSFSTLEIQRTEQGDSAMYLCASSPRGDPQNEQFFGPGTRLTVL.

V gene TRBV9 combines with J gene TRBJ2-1; D is unclear. This CDR3 spans 13 amino acids. Germline CDR1 SGDLS, CDR2 YYNGEE. V was trimmed by 4 bases and J by 7 bases, leaving 12 bases between them. The CDR3 DNA reads TGTGCCAGCAGCCCAAATCCAGATAATGAGCAGTTCTTC. Amino acid sequence: CASSPNPDNEQFF. The complete variable domain, with remaining parts taken from reference TRBV9 and TRBJ2-1, reads DSGVTQTPKHLITATGQRVTLRCSPRSGDLSVYWYQQSLDQGLQFLIQYYNGEERAKGNILERFSAQQFPDLHSELNLSSLELGDSALYFCASSPNPDNEQFFGPGTRLTVL.

The gene calls are TRBV5-4 and TRBJ1-4; 10 bases align to TRBD1. Germline values: CDR1 SGHNT, CDR2 YYREEE (reference sequence). Germline trimming cut 1 base from V and 3 bases from J; bases unmatched to any gene: 6. The CDR3 extends over 17 amino acids. The CDR3 DNA reads as TGTGCCAGCAGCTTGTCCCGGGACAGGGGCGCTAATGAAAAACTGTTTTTT. Amino acids: CASSLSRDRGANEKLFF.

The J gene is TRBJ2-6, the V gene TRBV7-2; D is unresolved. From germline, CDR1 is SGHTA and CDR2 FQGNSA. The V gene lost 3 bases and the J gene lost 4 bases, with 7 bases spanning the gap. CDR3 length equals 14 residues. The CDR3 DNA reads as TGTGCCAGCAGCTTTATCGGGGGGGCCAACGTCCTGACTTTC. It yields the protein CASSFIGGANVLTF.

This chain connects TRBV12-3 or TRBV12-4 to TRBJ1-2; D is uncertain. The germline V and J ends were trimmed by 5 bases and 6 bases, with 7 bases remaining between them. This CDR3 is 11 amino acids long. CDR3 nucleotides: TGTGCCAGCAGTGAGGATAATGGCTACACCTTC. Translating it yields CASSEDNGYTF.

This chain links TRBV6-6 with TRBJ1-3; 8 nucleotides line up with TRBD1. The CDR3 extends over 15 amino acids. Germline CDR1 and CDR2: MNHNY and SVGAGI (reference sequence). V lost 10 bases and J lost 3; bases outside the gene matches: 11. CDR3 bases: TGTGCCACCCGGGACAGGCCCGTCTTTGGAAACACCATATATTTT. Amino acids: CATRDRPVFGNTIYF.

This rearrangement joins TRBV7-2 to TRBJ1-2, with 10 bases aligning to TRBD1. CDR1 is SGHTA, CDR2 FQGNSA, per germline. The junction had 7 bases not matched to a gene; V was cut back by 5 bases and J by 7 bases. The CDR3 has 14 amino acids. CDR3 nucleotides: TGTGCCAGCAGCGCACCGACAGGGGGCTCTGGCTACACCTTC. This translates into CASSAPTGGSGYTF.

The chain uses TRBV14 and TRBJ1-1; TRBD1 is a possible D gene (6 bases). CDR3 length equals 13 residues. Trimming removed 1 base at V and 10 bases at J, with 13 bases between. Germline CDR1 SGHDN, CDR2 FVKESK. This CDR3 reads CASSQAHQGRAFF. In nucleotides, the CDR3 is TGTGCCAGCAGCCAAGCTCATCAGGGGAGAGCTTTCTTT.

This chain links TRBV29-1 with TRBJ2-1; 9 bases match TRBD1. The germline V gene encodes CDR1 SQVTM and CDR2 ANQGSEA. V shed 1 base, J shed 4 bases, and the junction held 2 bases outside the gene matches. CDR3 length equals 14 residues. In DNA, the CDR3 is TGCAGCGTTGAAGTGGGACAGGGTTACAATGAGCAGTTCTTC. This encodes CSVEVGQGYNEQFF.

This clonotype was observed a single time. The chain links TRBV5-1 to TRBJ2-4; D call uncertain. The ends were cut back, 0 bases at V and 0 bases at J, with 13 bases in the middle. The CDR3 totals 17 residues. Per germline, CDR1 SGHRS and CDR2 YFSETQ. In DNA, the CDR3 is TGCGCCAGCAGCTTGGGGGTTTTGGAACTAGCCAAAAACATTCAGTACTTC. It encodes CASSLGVLELAKNIQYF.

V and J are TRBV20-1 and TRBJ2-3; D call uncertain. Trimming removed 5 bases from V and 0 bases from J, with 15 bases in between. CDR1 is DFQATT and CDR2 is SNEGSKA in the germline V gene (reference sequence). The CDR3 has 15 amino acids. Here the CDR3 reads CSAPNRATSTDTQYF. In DNA form, the CDR3 reads TGCAGTGCTCCGAACAGAGCCACTAGCACAGATACGCAGTATTTT.

The table lists this clonotype with a count of one. J is TRBJ1-1 and V is TRBV20-1; the D gene is possibly TRBD1 (6 bases). In germline, CDR1 is DFQATT, CDR2 SNEGSKA (reference sequence). The V and J ends lost 1 base and 1 base respectively, with 16 bases between them. CDR3 size: 16 residues. The CDR3 reads CSARGGLQEPNTEAFF. CDR3 coding DNA: TGCAGTGCTAGAGGGGGGCTACAGGAACCGAACACTGAAGCTTTCTTT.

This chain joins TRBV24-1 and TRBJ2-3; the D is unclear. There are 16 residues in the CDR3. Trimming removed 7 bases from V and 6 bases from J, with 22 bases in between. Germline CDR1 is KGHDR and CDR2 is SFDVKD. CDR3 coding DNA: TGTGCCACCAGCCCCCGAGGTGCGGAATCCCTGGATACGCAGTATTTT. The encoded protein is CATSPRGAESLDTQYF.

The chain joins TRBV30 to TRBJ1-1; D is perhaps TRBD1 (6 bases). V was pared by 4 bases and J by 8 bases, with 17 bases between. The CDR3 has 13 residues. Germline V lookup: CDR1 GTSNPN, CDR2 SVGIG (reference sequence). In DNA form, the CDR3 reads TGTGCCTGGAAATATTGGGACAACCAAGAAGCTTTCTTT. Its translation: CAWKYWDNQEAFF. Full variable domain (remainder filled in from reference TRBV30 and TRBJ1-1): SQTIHQWPATLVQPVGSPLSLECTVEGTSNPNLYWYRQAAGRGLQLLFYSVGIGQISSEVPQNLSASRPQDRQFILSSKKLLLSDSGFYLCAWKYWDNQEAFFGQGTRLTVV.

The CDR3 DNA is TGTGCCAGCAGTTCAGCGGTCTTTAATTCACCCCTCCACTTT. Translation gives CASSSAVFNSPLHF. The V gene is TRBV12-3 or TRBV12-4, the J gene TRBJ1-6; D not resolved. The CDR3 consists of 14 residues. V lost 4 bases, J lost 6 bases, and 10 bases lay in between.

V usage is TRBV6-2 or TRBV6-3 and J usage is TRBJ2-7; D unresolved. V lost 2 bases and J lost 4, with 12 bases in between. Germline V gives CDR1 MNHEY, CDR2 SVGEGT. This CDR3 is built from 14 residues. DNA for the CDR3: TGTGCCAGCAGTTACAACCGCATGAGGTACGAGCAGTACTTC. This codes for CASSYNRMRYEQYF.

The V and J genes are TRBV7-2 and TRBJ1-5; a weak D match, TRBD1 (5 bases). The CDR3 is 13 residues long. Trimming stripped 5 bases from V and 6 bases from J, with 11 bases between. Germline V gene lookup returns CDR1 SGHTA and CDR2 FQGNSA. The CDR3 DNA sequence: TGTGCCAGCAGCCGCCGCGGGGGTCAGCCCCAGCATTTT. Its translation: CASSRRGGQPQHF. The variable domain in full, with the rest retrieved from reference TRBV7-2 and TRBJ1-5, is GAGVSQSPSNKVTEKGKDVELRCDPISGHTALYWYRQSLGQGLEFLIYFQGNSAPDKSGLPSDRFSAERTGGSVSTLTIQRTQQEDSAVYLCASSRRGGQPQHFGDGTRLSIL.

The genes are TRBV5-1 and TRBJ1-1, with a weak D call TRBD1 (5 bases). Per germline, CDR1 SGHRS and CDR2 YFSETQ. With 4 bases removed from V and 5 bases from J, the gap between germline ends came to 18 bases. This CDR3 is built from 15 residues. CDR3 in DNA: TGCGCCAGCAGCGCTTCGGGACCCGGGGGGACTGAAGCTTTCTTT. It translates to CASSASGPGGTEAFF.

The rearrangement joins TRBV5-4 to TRBJ2-7; 7 bases are a match to TRBD1. CDR1 and CDR2 (germline): SGHNT, YYREEE (reference sequence). J was trimmed by 2 bases and V by 5 bases; bases with no gene match: 7. The CDR3 loop spans 14 amino acids. CDR3 region: CASRVGGQPYEQYF. The CDR3 DNA reads TGTGCCAGCAGAGTTGGGGGACAGCCCTACGAGCAGTACTTC. Complete variable domain (other parts from reference TRBV5-4 and TRBJ2-7): ETGVTQSPTHLIKTRGQQVTLRCSSQSGHNTVSWYQQALGQGPQFIFQYYREEENGRGNFPPRFSGLQFPNYSSELNVNALELDDSALYLCASRVGGQPYEQYFGPGTRLTVT.

The V call is TRBV2, the J call TRBJ1-4; a weak D match, TRBD1 (6 bases). Between the trimmed V and J ends, which lost 6 bases and 5 bases, there was a span of 13 bases. The CDR3 loop spans 14 amino acids. Germline CDR1 is SNHLY and CDR2 is FYNNEI. CDR3 DNA sequence: TGTGCCAGCAGAAAGACAGGATTAAATGAAAAACTGTTTTTT. It is translated as CASRKTGLNEKLFF.

The chain couples TRBV30 to TRBJ1-1; D not certain. Germline V lookup: CDR1 GTSNPN, CDR2 SVGIG (reference sequence). The V and J ends lost 1 base and 2 bases respectively, with 11 bases between them. The CDR3 runs 14 residues. CDR3 in amino acids: CAWSAHRRNTEAFF. The CDR3 nucleotides read TGTGCCTGGAGTGCCCATCGGCGAAACACTGAAGCTTTCTTT.

This chain links TRBV7-2 with TRBJ2-7, with 7 bases matching TRBD1. The CDR3 contains 16 residues. Trimming took 5 bases from V and 2 from J; bases not matched to a gene: 12. Germline lookup yields CDR1 SGHTA and CDR2 FQGNSA. The CDR3 DNA reads as TGTGCCAGCAGCCTCGCTGGACAGGCTACAACCTACGAGCAGTACTTC. Protein: CASSLAGQATTYEQYF. The variable domain in full, completed from reference TRBV7-2 and TRBJ2-7, reads GAGVSQSPSNKVTEKGKDVELRCDPISGHTALYWYRQSLGQGLEFLIYFQGNSAPDKSGLPSDRFSAERTGGSVSTLTIQRTQQEDSAVYLCASSLAGQATTYEQYFGPGTRLTVT.

This chain uses TRBV28 with TRBJ2-7; 10 bases match TRBD1. The V and J ends lost 5 bases and 5 bases, in that order; junction bases with no gene match: 6. Germline-derived CDR1 and CDR2 are MDHEN and SYDVKM. This CDR3 is built from 14 residues. The CDR3 protein is CASSDRDRGHEQYF. For the CDR3, the DNA is TGTGCCAGCAGTGACCGGGACAGGGGCCACGAGCAGTACTTC.

This sequence joins TRBV9 and TRBJ1-6; D ambiguous. CDR3 length: 15 residues. Deletions cut 0 bases from V and 6 bases from J, with 10 bases between. Germline V lookup: CDR1 SGDLS, CDR2 YYNGEE. The CDR3 loop reads CASSVVAEANSPLHF. DNA of the CDR3: TGTGCCAGCAGCGTAGTGGCGGAGGCTAATTCACCCCTCCACTTT.

This sequence joins TRBV30 and TRBJ1-1; weak D call: TRBD1 (5 bases). V dropped 2 bases and J dropped 0 bases, with 13 bases sitting between them. The CDR3 runs 15 residues. Germline V lookup: CDR1 GTSNPN, CDR2 SVGIG (reference sequence). The CDR3 DNA reads as TGTGCCTGGAGTCCGCGGACACCTATGAACACTGAAGCTTTCTTT. Translated, it gives CAWSPRTPMNTEAFF.